This T cell receptor beta chain was identified in a study of Ad26.COV2.S vaccination and SARS-CoV-2 variants. Treatment noted: 15 to 20 received Ad26.COV2.S at low or high dose, single or two shots; about 5 received placebo; per-sample allocation not given. Day 63 after the first vaccine or placebo injection was the time point for sampling. A Boston donor was an adult aged 18-55 years. Sequencing was performed with immunoSEQ multiplex PCR; in TCRdb, only in-frame clones are kept and a portion is missing. Of approximately 350,000 clones listed, 80% to 90% are singletons. Study conclusions and caveats: Participants in the vaccine arm had higher spike-specific TCR breadth; placebo recipients had lower.

On this clone itself: The target antigen is unknown.

The source is a person between 18 and 65 years old who received the Ad26.COV2.S COVID-19 vaccine or a placebo. This specimen consisted of peripheral blood, obtained in a trial of Ad26.COV2.S vaccine versus placebo.

CDR3 DNA sequence: TGTGCCAGCAGGGAGAAGAATTCACCCCTCCACTTT. It codes for CASREKNSPLHF. The chain recombines TRBV6-1 with TRBJ1-6; no reliable D call. CDR3 size: 12 residues. The V and J ends lost 6 bases and 7 bases respectively, with 7 bases between them. CDR1 MNHNS and CDR2 SASEGT come from the germline V gene.